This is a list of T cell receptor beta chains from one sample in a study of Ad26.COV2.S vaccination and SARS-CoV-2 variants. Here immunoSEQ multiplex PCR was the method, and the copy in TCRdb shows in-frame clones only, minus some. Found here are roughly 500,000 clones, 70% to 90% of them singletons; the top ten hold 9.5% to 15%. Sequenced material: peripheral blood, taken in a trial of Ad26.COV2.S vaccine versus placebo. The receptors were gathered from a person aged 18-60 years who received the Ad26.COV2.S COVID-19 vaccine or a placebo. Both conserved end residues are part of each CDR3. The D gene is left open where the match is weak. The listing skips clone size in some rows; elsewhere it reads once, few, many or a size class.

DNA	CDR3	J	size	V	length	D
TGTGCCAGCAGCCAGGGTCTAGCGGGGATCGCGAACACCGGGGAGCTGTTTTTT	CASSQGLAGIANTGELFF	TRBJ2-2	.	TRBV3-1/TRBV3-2	18	TRBD2
TGTGCCAGCAGCGTAAGGGCCGATGGGGGTGAAAAACTGTTTTTT	CASSVRADGGEKLFF	TRBJ1-4	.	TRBV9	15	.
TGTGCCAGCAGTTACGAAGGACAGGGCGACGAGCAGTACTTC	CASSYEGQGDEQYF	TRBJ2-7	.	TRBV6-5	14	TRBD1
TGTGCCAGCAGCAAAGGGGGCGGGGACAGGGGTCAAACCGGGGAGCTGTTTTTT	CASSKGGGDRGQTGELFF	TRBJ2-2	.	TRBV21-1	18	.
TGTGCTAGTGGTGGGACAGGGACTAGCACAGATACGCAGTATTTT	CASGGTGTSTDTQYF	TRBJ2-3	few	TRBV12-5	15	TRBD1
TGTGCCAGCAGCTCTGCGGGGGGGCGGAGGTCTGGCGAGCAGTACTTC	CASSSAGGRRSGEQYF	TRBJ2-7	.	TRBV7-8	16	TRBD2
TGTGCCAGCAGCGTAGATCCACGTGGATATTCACCCCTCCACTTT	CASSVDPRGYSPLHF	TRBJ1-6	.	TRBV9	15	.
TGTGCCAGCAGTGAACAGGGGTTGGAGACCCAGTACTTC	CASSEQGLETQYF	TRBJ2-5	.	TRBV25-1	13	.
TGTGCCAGCAGTTTGGGGGACAGGGACCATCAGCCCCAGCATTTT	CASSLGDRDHQPQHF	TRBJ1-5	.	TRBV28	15	TRBD1
TGCGCCAGCAGCTTGGGGGGTGCAACTAATGAAAAACTGTTTTTT	CASSLGGATNEKLFF	TRBJ1-4	.	TRBV5-1	15	.
TGTGCCAGCAGTTCCGTGGGTCGGTTACCAGATACGCAGTATTTT	CASSSVGRLPDTQYF	TRBJ2-3	once	TRBV28	15	.
TGTGCCAGCAGCTTAGATTGGGGAACCATATATTTT	CASSLDWGTIYF	TRBJ1-3	once	TRBV7-2	12	.
TGTGCCAGCAGCCATCACGGAGGGGGCGACGGCTACACCTTC	CASSHHGGGDGYTF	TRBJ1-2	.	TRBV4-2	14	TRBD1
TGCAGCGGGTTAGCGGGAGGGTATGAGACCCAGTACTTC	CSGLAGGYETQYF	TRBJ2-5	.	TRBV29-1	13	TRBD2
TGTGCCAGCAGTGCGGACGAGCAGTACTTC	CASSADEQYF	TRBJ2-7	once	TRBV25-1	10	.
TGCGCCAGCAGCTTGGGGGGAGGAGGAGGGGCCAACGTCCTGACTTTC	CASSLGGGGGANVLTF	TRBJ2-6	.	TRBV5-1	16	.
TGTGCCAGCAGCGTAATGGGACAGTACAATGAGCAGTTCTTC	CASSVMGQYNEQFF	TRBJ2-1	.	TRBV9	14	TRBD1
TGTGCCTGGACGGCAGGAAACTACGAGCAGTACTTC	CAWTAGNYEQYF	TRBJ2-7	few	TRBV30	12	.
TGTGCCAGCACTATCAAAAACGAGCAGTACTTC	CASTIKNEQYF	TRBJ2-7	.	TRBV6-5	11	.
TGTGCCAGCAGTTTACGGGCAGTTAGCACAGATACGCAGTATTTT	CASSLRAVSTDTQYF	TRBJ2-3	.	TRBV27	15	.
TGTGCCAGCAGCGTAGGGCAGGGCTGGGGACAAAAACTGTTTTTT	CASSVGQGWGQKLFF	TRBJ1-4	.	TRBV9	15	.
TGCGCCAGCAGCCAATCCGGGACAGGGACCTACGAGCAGTACTTC	CASSQSGTGTYEQYF	TRBJ2-7	.	TRBV4-3	15	TRBD1
TGTGCCAGCAGCCAAGACCAGGCGGGGCGCGGGACTGAAGCTTTCTTT	CASSQDQAGRGTEAFF	TRBJ1-1	few	TRBV4-2	16	.
TGTGCCAGCAGCTTGGGCCCGACTAGTTTAAATGAGCAGTTCTTC	CASSLGPTSLNEQFF	TRBJ2-1	.	TRBV5-6	15	.
TGTGCCAGCAAACAGACAGGGGGAAGTGTGTCCCTCCACTTT	CASKQTGGSVSLHF	TRBJ1-6	.	TRBV6-5	14	TRBD1
TGTGCCAGCAGGCCCGGCGGGGGTAGTGATGCTTTCTTT	CASRPGGGSDAFF	TRBJ1-1	.	TRBV27	13	.
TGTGCCAGCAGCTTAGCGGCGGGAGGGGTTGTTAATGAGCAGTTCTTC	CASSLAAGGVVNEQFF	TRBJ2-1	.	TRBV7-2	16	TRBD2
TGTGCCAGCAGCTTAGCGGGACCCTACGAGCAGTACTTC	CASSLAGPYEQYF	TRBJ2-7	.	TRBV11-1	13	.
TGTGCCAGCAGCGGACTTCGGGGTTACAATGAGCAGTTCTTC	CASSGLRGYNEQFF	TRBJ2-1	many	TRBV11-2	14	.
TGTGCCAGCAGCTTGGCGGGACGGGCGCCCTCCGGGGGGCAGTACTTC	CASSLAGRAPSGGQYF	TRBJ2-7	.	TRBV5-6	16	.
TGTGCCAGCAGCTTGGGGAACACGGCGGGACCCTACAATGAGCAGTTCTTC	CASSLGNTAGPYNEQFF	TRBJ2-1	.	TRBV5-8	17	.
TGTGCCAGCAGCTTAGGGTCTGCGGGTTACGATGAGCAGTTCTTC	CASSLGSAGYDEQFF	TRBJ2-1	.	TRBV7-2	15	.
TGTGCCAGCAGTTTAACGGCGTATAGCAATCAGCCCCAGCATTTT	CASSLTAYSNQPQHF	TRBJ1-5	few	TRBV27	15	.
TGTGCCAGCAGTGTCGGACCTGAAGCTTTCTTT	CASSVGPEAFF	TRBJ1-1	few	TRBV6-2/TRBV6-3	11	.
TGTGCCTGGAGTCATGGGGGGGCCGAGCAGTACTTC	CAWSHGGAEQYF	TRBJ2-7	.	TRBV30	12	.
TGTGCCAGCAGGACGACAGGTGTGGGAACGCAGTATTTT	CASRTTGVGTQYF	TRBJ2-3	.	TRBV28	13	.
TGTGCCAGCTCAAAGTCCGGGACGGCCTCTGGAAACACCATATATTTT	CASSKSGTASGNTIYF	TRBJ1-3	once	TRBV18	16	.
TGCGCCAGCAGCCAAGATAAAGGTTTTCAGCCCCAGCATTTT	CASSQDKGFQPQHF	TRBJ1-5	few	TRBV4-1	14	.
TGTGCCTGGAGTGTTCTGTTCGCCCAGAGCTCCTACGAGCAGTACTTC	CAWSVLFAQSSYEQYF	TRBJ2-7	.	TRBV30	16	.
TGTGCCAGCAGTCACCCAGTTACGAATGAGCAGTTCTTC	CASSHPVTNEQFF	TRBJ2-1	.	TRBV28	13	.
TGTGCCAGCAAAGGCCTCACAGATACGCAGTATTTT	CASKGLTDTQYF	TRBJ2-3	.	TRBV12-3/TRBV12-4	12	.
TGTGCCAGCAGGGCCACAGCGTCCGGGGAGCTGTTTTTT	CASRATASGELFF	TRBJ2-2	.	TRBV6-5	13	.
TGTGCCAGCAGCTTAGTGGTAGGGGGGGGGCCCTACGAGCAGTACTTC	CASSLVVGGGPYEQYF	TRBJ2-7	.	TRBV7-2	16	.
TGTGCCAGCAGTCCTGACAGGAATTCACCCCTCCACTTT	CASSPDRNSPLHF	TRBJ1-6	.	TRBV12-3/TRBV12-4	13	.
TGTGCCAGCAGCTATGGACTAGCGGGGTACACTAGCACAGATACGCAGTATTTT	CASSYGLAGYTSTDTQYF	TRBJ2-3	.	TRBV9	18	TRBD2
TGTGCCAGCAGCTCGGGACAGGGGGCAGTTAATGAGCAGTTCTTC	CASSSGQGAVNEQFF	TRBJ2-1	.	TRBV7-2	15	TRBD1
TGTGCCAGTAGGCGCGGGCACTACACCGGGGAGCTGTTTTTT	CASRRGHYTGELFF	TRBJ2-2	.	TRBV19	14	.
TGCGCCAGCGGCAGAATAGCGGGAGATACTGAGCAGTTCTTC	CASGRIAGDTEQFF	TRBJ2-1	.	TRBV4-1	14	TRBD2
TGTGCCAGCAGCTTAGTCGGGCGGGCGTCCTACGAGCAGTACTTC	CASSLVGRASYEQYF	TRBJ2-7	once	TRBV11-2	15	.
TGTGCCAGCAGCCTTGCTAGCGGGAGAGGGCAAGAGACCCAGTACTTC	CASSLASGRGQETQYF	TRBJ2-5	.	TRBV28	16	TRBD2
TGTGCCAGCAGTCTCAGAATAGGGGGGGCAGACTATGGCTACACCTTC	CASSLRIGGADYGYTF	TRBJ1-2	.	TRBV7-8	16	.
TGTGCCAGCAGGGCGGGGTTTGGCTACACCTTC	CASRAGFGYTF	TRBJ1-2	.	TRBV28	11	.
TGTGCCAGCAGCTTAGGGGTGGCCTCAAGCAGTTACAATGAGCAGTTCTTC	CASSLGVASSSYNEQFF	TRBJ2-1	once	TRBV5-4	17	.